In this sample, the clone carrying this T cell receptor (beta chain) turned up many times. Antigen unknown. TCRdb passed the reads through MiXCR, listing each CDR3 protein once. Of about 250,000 distinct CDR3 sequences in the sample, around 6.2% were seen once. This sample is drawn from a study of T cell repertoires in cytomegalovirus infection. Study-level information: Public TCR beta signatures were indicative of both CMV infection and a matching HLA type.

V lost 6 bases and J lost 8; bases outside the gene matches: 10. The germline V gene has CDR1 SGHTA and CDR2 FQGNSA. The CDR3 has 15 residues. Study findings and constraints: Dominating the ex vivo response were TCR beta clonotypes that were CMV-specific and HLA-C-restricted. People with CMV and the relevant HLA were identified by cumulative public TCR beta family frequency.

The TCR sequence derives from a human donor in good health (CMV status not recorded). Some clones in this sample may be carry-over from other donors' samples. The V and J genes are TRBV7-2 and TRBJ1-4; 9 bases are a match to TRBD1. Sequenced: PBMCs. CDR3 sequence: CASRSDRGKGEKLFF. CDR3 bases: TGTGCCAGCAGGTCGGACAGGGGAAAAGGGGAAAAACTGTTTTTT.